The 7 T cell receptor beta chains presented below share a single source sample, sequenced in a study of PD-L1 blockade in urothelial cancer. The table came from immunoSEQ multiplex PCR; TCRdb's copy has only in-frame clones and leaves some out. Of more than 30,000 clones listed, over 70% are singletons. This specimen consisted of PBMCs, obtained around atezolizumab (anti-PD-L1) treatment. Receptors originate from a man aged 60 to 69 with urothelial cancer.

The CDR3, as DNA: TGTGCCAGCTCAGAATACAGGGACACTGAAGCTTTCTTT. This sequence encodes CASSEYRDTEAFF. This chain uses TRBV18 with TRBJ1-1, with a weak D call TRBD1 (6 bases). The CDR3 totals 13 residues. Germline CDR1 is KGHSH and CDR2 is LQKENI. V lost 5 bases and J lost 3, with 10 bases in between.

V usage is TRBV11-3 and J usage is TRBJ2-7; 7 nucleotides align to TRBD2. The CDR3 spans 13 residues. V trimming: 4 bases; J trimming: 3 bases; junction bases outside the gene matches: 3. Per germline, CDR1 SGHNT and CDR2 YENEEA. The DNA for the CDR3 is TGTGCCAGCAGCTGGGGGGGAGTCTACGAGCAGTACTTC. Protein: CASSWGGVYEQYF.

This clone has more than one count but fewer than ten. This rearrangement joins TRBV6-1 to TRBJ2-7; tentatively, D is TRBD2 (6 bases). CDR3 length: 15 amino acids. V shed 0 bases and J shed 3 bases, with 12 bases lying between them. Germline V gene sequence: CDR1 MNHNS, CDR2 SASEGT. The CDR3 DNA reads as TGTGCCAGCAGTGAAGCAGGGACTCAAAGCTACGAGCAGTACTTC. As protein: CASSEAGTQSYEQYF.

This chain links TRBV10-2 with TRBJ2-3; 9 bases map to TRBD2. V dropped 0 bases and J dropped 2; count of bases not matched to a gene: 3. The length of the CDR3 is 16 residues. Germline loops: CDR1 WSHSY, CDR2 SAAADI. CDR3 in amino acids: CASSESSSGITDTQYF. CDR3 in DNA: TGCGCCAGCAGTGAGTCGTCTAGCGGGATCACAGATACGCAGTATTTT.

This sequence joins TRBV6-1 and TRBJ2-5, with TRBD2 identical over 7 bases. Germline CDR1 is MNHNS and CDR2 is SASEGT. CDR3 length equals 14 residues. Trimming cost V 0 bases and J 5 bases; bases outside gene matches: 3. The chain's CDR3 is CASSEAAGGETQYF. The CDR3 DNA follows: TGTGCCAGCAGTGAAGCGGCCGGGGGGGAGACCCAGTACTTC.

The V gene is TRBV27, the J gene TRBJ2-5; D remains unclear. V lost 3 bases, J lost 5 bases, and 13 bases lay in between. This CDR3 is built from 14 residues. Germline V gene lookup returns CDR1 MNHEY and CDR2 SMNVEV (reference sequence). In nucleotides, the CDR3 is TGTGCCAGCAGTTTCAGTCCGCTCGGGGAGACCCAGTACTTC. As protein: CASSFSPLGETQYF.

The CDR3 region has the DNA TGTGCCAGCAGTTTATCGATAGCGGGGGCTGGAAACACCATATATTTT. The encoded protein is CASSLSIAGAGNTIYF. J is TRBJ1-3 and V is TRBV27, with TRBD1 as a possible D gene (5 bases). The V end lost 0 bases, the J end lost 2 bases, and 11 bases lay between the germline ends. Germline assignment: CDR1 MNHEY and CDR2 SMNVEV (reference sequence). The CDR3 length is 16 residues.